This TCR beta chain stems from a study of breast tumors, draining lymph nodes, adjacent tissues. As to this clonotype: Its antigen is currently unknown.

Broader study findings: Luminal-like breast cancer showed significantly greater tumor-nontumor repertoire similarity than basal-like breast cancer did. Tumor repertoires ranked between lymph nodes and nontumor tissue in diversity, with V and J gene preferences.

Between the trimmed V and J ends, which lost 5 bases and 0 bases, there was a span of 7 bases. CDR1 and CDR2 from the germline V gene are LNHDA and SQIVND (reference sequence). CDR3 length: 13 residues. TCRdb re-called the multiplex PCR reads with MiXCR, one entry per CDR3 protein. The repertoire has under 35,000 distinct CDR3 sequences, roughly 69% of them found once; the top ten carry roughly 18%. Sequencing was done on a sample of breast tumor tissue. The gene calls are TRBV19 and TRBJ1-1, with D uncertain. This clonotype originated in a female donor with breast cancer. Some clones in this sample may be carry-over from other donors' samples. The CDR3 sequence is CASSLAVNTEAFF. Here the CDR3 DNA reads TGTGCCAGTAGTCTGGCGGTGAACACTGAAGCTTTCTTT.